This passage covers 27 T cell receptor beta chains from one sample sequenced in a study of Graves' ophthalmopathy and Graves' hyperthyroidism. RNA transcripts served as template for amplifying TCR beta CDR3 sequences. HTBI primers served in a first-round RT-PCR, which a second-round multiplex PCR followed. TCRdb fed the multiplex PCR reads into MiXCR, producing one record per CDR3 protein. The repertoire includes about 1.2 million distinct CDR3 sequences, 35% to 40% of them detected once, and around 10% sits in the top ten. The sample taken for sequencing was peripheral blood or thyroid tissue (not recorded which). These receptors came from an adult man with Graves' hyperthyroidism.

This clonotype was recorded many times. V is TRBV14 and J is TRBJ2-5; D gene ambiguous. CDR1 and CDR2 (germline): SGHDN, FVKESK. The CDR3 is 15 amino acids. Trimming cost V 5 bases and J 0 bases, with 13 bases left between them. The CDR3 sequence is CASSGWRFDQETQYF. The CDR3 region has the DNA TGTGCCAGCAGCGGCTGGCGGTTCGACCAAGAGACCCAGTACTTC.

The chain carries TRBV28 and TRBJ2-2; 7 nucleotides align to TRBD2. The CDR3 runs 17 residues. With V trimmed by 7 bases and J by 7 bases, 18 bases remained unmatched. Per germline, CDR1 MDHEN and CDR2 SYDVKM. CDR3 amino acids: CASTSYVAGGAVGELFF. The CDR3 DNA is TGTGCCAGCACTTCGTACGTAGCGGGCGGCGCGGTCGGGGAGCTGTTTTTT.

The chain has TRBV7-8 and TRBJ2-5, with TRBD2 identical over 7 bases. Trimming cost V 0 bases and J 4 bases; bases outside gene matches: 11. Germline CDR1 SGHVS, CDR2 FQNEAQ. The CDR3 consists of 17 residues. CDR3 in DNA: TGTGCCAGCAGCTTAGCGAGTTGGGGGGGAGTGGGAGAGACCCAGTACTTC. Its protein is CASSLASWGGVGETQYF.

The table lists this clonotype with many counts. Sequence at one end of the junction differs from germline and may be a read error. The chain links TRBV10-2 to TRBJ1-2; D is uncertain. This CDR3 comprises 12 residues. Germline lookup yields CDR1 WSHSY and CDR2 SAAADI. Written as DNA, the CDR3 is TGTGCCAGCAGTGAAAGTTTGAGAAGCTACACCTTC. Encoded protein: CASSESLRSYTF.

The CDR3 region is CATDTSGVAYEQYF. The CDR3 nucleotides are TGTGCCACCGATACTAGCGGGGTGGCCTACGAGCAGTACTTC. This chain joins TRBV6-1 and TRBJ2-7, with 10 bases lining up with TRBD2. The CDR3 is 14 residues long. With V trimmed by 10 bases and J by 2 bases, 8 bases remained unmatched. CDR1 is MNHNS and CDR2 is SASEGT in the germline V gene.

This chain uses TRBV7-1 with TRBJ2-7; D gene uncertain. TRBV7-1 is an open reading frame whose function is uncertain. V shed 7 bases and J shed 6 bases, with 19 bases lying between them. The CDR3 extends over 14 amino acids. This CDR3 is CASTSVEIRSEQYF. CDR3 bases: TGTGCCAGCACCAGCGTAGAGATAAGGTCCGAGCAGTACTTC.

The chain uses TRBV4-3 and TRBJ2-7, with D maybe TRBD2 (6 bases). The CDR3 has 17 amino acids. The germline gives CDR1 LGHNA, CDR2 YSLEER. V was trimmed by 0 bases and J by 2 bases, leaving 17 bases between them. The CDR3 spells CASSQDPPGSDTYEQYF. The CDR3 DNA follows: TGCGCCAGCAGCCAAGATCCCCCCGGGAGCGACACCTACGAGCAGTACTTC.

The chain has TRBV25-1 and TRBJ2-7, with TRBD2 matching over 8 bases. The germline V gene encodes CDR1 MGHDK and CDR2 SYGVNS. V trimming: 3 bases; J trimming: 3 bases; junction bases outside the gene matches: 4. This CDR3 contains 14 residues. For the CDR3, the DNA is TGTGCCAGCAGTGATCGGCTAGCGGGCTACGAGCAGTACTTC. Its protein product is CASSDRLAGYEQYF.

The chain couples TRBV12-3 or TRBV12-4 to TRBJ2-3, with a tentative D call TRBD1 (6 bases). CDR3 length: 14 amino acids. Deletions cut 3 bases from V and 4 bases from J, with 11 bases between. The CDR3 protein is CASSFGQYPDTQYF. In DNA form, the CDR3 reads TGTGCCAGCAGTTTTGGACAGTATCCAGATACGCAGTATTTT.

This clonotype was recorded at least ten times. V usage is TRBV20-1 and J usage is TRBJ1-2; tentatively, D is TRBD1 (6 bases). Trimming removed 6 bases from V and 6 bases from J, with 14 bases in between. Germline V gene sequence: CDR1 DFQATT, CDR2 SNEGSKA (reference sequence). This CDR3 comprises 12 residues. CDR3 in amino acids: CSASWGAHGYTF. DNA for the CDR3: TGCAGTGCCAGCTGGGGGGCTCATGGCTACACCTTC.

About this clonotype itself: The conserved phenylalanine or tryptophan normally closing the CDR3 is absent here, so this likely arose from a read error. The DNA is left out, because the CDR3 cannot be placed on it with certainty; the CDR3 is given as TCRdb lists it. The chain employs TRBV10-3 and TRBJ2-6; TRBD1 was called by the table and not checked on the DNA. The CDR3 is 15 residues long, counting both termini. Germline values: CDR1 ENHRY, CDR2 SYGVKD. CDR3 in amino acids: CAIRQGDFGANVLVL.

In its sample, this clonotype was seen many times. This chain uses TRBV13 with TRBJ1-6; 9 nucleotides agree with TRBD1. Germline lookup yields CDR1 PRHDT and CDR2 FYEKMQ (reference sequence). The CDR3 contains 16 residues. V shed 5 bases and J 7 bases; nucleotides not matched to a gene: 9. CDR3 DNA: TGTGCCAGCAGCAAATCCGGGACAGGGTACAATTCACCCCTCCACTTT. Its translation: CASSKSGTGYNSPLHF. The full variable domain, in which reference TRBV13 and TRBJ1-6 provide the parts outside the CDR3, is AAGVIQSPRHLIKEKRETATLKCYPIPRHDTVYWYQQGPGQDPQFLISFYEKMQSDKGSIPDRFSAQQFSDYHSELNMSSLELGDSALYFCASSKSGTGYNSPLHFGNGTRLTVT.

This clonotype occurred a few times. This chain uses TRBV6-6 with TRBJ2-7; 8 bases are shared with TRBD1. The CDR3 is made up of 15 amino acids. Trimming removed 7 bases from V and 4 bases from J; junction bases left unmatched: 12. From germline, CDR1 is MNHNY and CDR2 SVGAGI (reference sequence). The chain's CDR3 is CASTRFRDRIYEQYF. CDR3 nucleotide sequence: TGTGCCAGCACCAGATTCCGGGACAGGATTTACGAGCAGTACTTC.

V usage is TRBV6-5 and J usage is TRBJ1-4; D gene ambiguous. V was shortened by 4 bases and J by 4 bases, with 10 bases between the two germline ends. The germline V gene has CDR1 MNHEY and CDR2 SVGAGI. The CDR3 has 14 residues. The CDR3 DNA follows: TGTGCCAGCAGTTCAGACCAATTTAATGAAAAACTGTTTTTT. This encodes CASSSDQFNEKLFF.

The rearrangement uses TRBV4-3 and TRBJ1-4; tentatively, D is TRBD1 (5 bases). Per germline, CDR1 LGHNA and CDR2 YSLEER. Trimming pared 1 base from V and 13 bases from J, leaving 16 bases between. CDR3 length equals 14 residues. CDR3 sequence reads: CASSQALGPRGLFF. For the CDR3, the DNA is TGCGCCAGCAGCCAAGCTCTGGGACCTCGAGGACTGTTTTTT.

Of note for this clonotype: A much bigger clone sits one base away, suggesting this may be a read error. The rearrangement uses TRBV9 and TRBJ2-5; no clear D. Germline V lookup: CDR1 SGDLS, CDR2 YYNGEE. This CDR3 region has 14 residues. The chain's CDR3 is CASSVGLQQETQCF. The CDR3 DNA is TGTGCCAGCAGCGTGGGCCTGCAGCAAGAGACCCAGTGCTTC. The full variable domain, completed using reference TRBV9 and TRBJ2-5, is DSGVTQTPKHLITATGQRVTLRCSPRSGDLSVYWYQQSLDQGLQFLIQYYNGEERAKGNILERFSAQQFPDLHSELNLSSLELGDSALYFCASSVGLQQETQCFGPGTRLLVL.

This clonotype has only one observation. The chain has TRBV6-1 and TRBJ2-7; no clear D gene. The CDR3 runs 12 residues. Looked up from germline, CDR1 is MNHNS and CDR2 is SASEGT. Trimming stripped 11 bases from V and 1 base from J, with 12 bases between. For the CDR3, the DNA is TGTGCCGGCGAAGACGATTCCTACGAGCAGTACTTC. It codes for CAGEDDSYEQYF.

The rearrangement joins TRBV5-4 to TRBJ1-2, with TRBD1 identical over 7 bases. The CDR3 totals 14 residues. CDR1 and CDR2 from the germline V gene are SGHNT and YYREEE (reference sequence). Trimming removed 5 bases from V and 4 bases from J; junction bases left unmatched: 8. CDR3 sequence reads: CASSAGQQTYGYTF. DNA for the CDR3: TGTGCCAGCAGTGCGGGACAGCAAACCTATGGCTACACCTTC.

This clonotype was counted many times. This rearrangement joins TRBV5-6 to TRBJ1-2; no firm D call. Trimming stripped 0 bases from V and 4 bases from J, with 13 bases between. The CDR3 is 15 amino acids. Germline CDR1 reads SGHDT; CDR2 reads YYEEEE. The CDR3 reads CASSLGRKSSYGYTF. As DNA, the CDR3 is TGTGCCAGCAGCTTGGGGCGGAAAAGCTCCTATGGCTACACCTTC. Looking up the rest from reference TRBV5-6 and TRBJ1-2 gives the full variable domain: DAGVTQSPTHLIKTRGQQVTLRCSPKSGHDTVSWYQQALGQGPQFIFQYYEEEERQRGNFPDRFSGHQFPNYSSELNVNALLLGDSALYLCASSLGRKSSYGYTFGSGTRLTVV.

This chain uses TRBV12-3 or TRBV12-4 with TRBJ2-2; 7 nucleotides match TRBD1. This CDR3 contains 16 residues. V shed 4 bases, J shed 4 bases, and the junction held 9 bases outside the gene matches. CDR3 region: CASSYVATGITGELFF. The CDR3 DNA reads TGTGCCAGCAGTTACGTCGCGACAGGGATCACCGGGGAGCTGTTTTTT.

This clonotype was counted at least ten times. The chain carries TRBV2 and TRBJ2-2; possible D gene TRBD1, 7 bases. This CDR3 has 14 amino acids. The germline CDR1 and CDR2 sequences are SNHLY and FYNNEI. Trimming stripped 5 bases from V and 4 bases from J, with 11 bases between. CDR3 DNA sequence: TGTGCCAGCAGTCAGGGGGGCGGCACCGGGGAGCTGTTTTTT. It encodes CASSQGGGTGELFF.

V usage is TRBV10-3 and J usage is TRBJ2-3; TRBD2 is a possible D gene (5 bases). V was pared by 4 bases and J by 4 bases, with 12 bases between. The CDR3 is 14 residues long. From germline, CDR1 is ENHRY and CDR2 SYGVKD. The CDR3 coding sequence is TGTGCCATCAGTGGGCTAGGGAGCGCAGATACGCAGTATTTT. This translates into CAISGLGSADTQYF.

This clonotype was counted only a few times. The rearrangement links TRBV6-5 to TRBJ1-2; the D gene is possibly TRBD1 (6 bases). V was trimmed by 4 bases and J by 0 bases, leaving 12 bases between them. The CDR3 has 15 amino acids. Germline V lookup: CDR1 MNHEY, CDR2 SVGAGI. In DNA, the CDR3 is TGTGCCAGCAGTTTCGAAGGGGGGTCTAACTATGGCTACACCTTC. It specifies CASSFEGGSNYGYTF.

This clonotype occurred many times. Here the CDR3 DNA reads TGCGCCAGCAGGGATGACAGGGCATTCATCTTCGGCTACACCTTC. It codes for CASRDDRAFIFGYTF. The rearrangement uses TRBV10-2 and TRBJ1-2, with 7 positions matching TRBD1. The germline gives CDR1 WSHSY, CDR2 SAAADI. The CDR3 consists of 15 residues. J gave up 8 bases and V 6 bases, and 15 bases lay outside the gene matches.

This clonotype was observed a single time. The chain couples TRBV6-5 to TRBJ2-2, with D maybe TRBD1 (6 bases). Germline CDR1 and CDR2: MNHEY and SVGAGI. This CDR3 contains 16 residues. With 7 bases removed from V and 0 bases from J, the gap between germline ends came to 15 bases. The CDR3 DNA follows: TGTGCCAGCACCACCGGGACATCCGCGAACACCGGGGAGCTGTTTTTT. This encodes CASTTGTSANTGELFF.

A few counts support this clonotype. The chain links TRBV28 to TRBJ2-7; no reliable D call. The CDR3 length is 13 residues. Trimming removed 3 bases from V and 2 bases from J, with 8 bases in between. Germline V gene lookup returns CDR1 MDHEN and CDR2 SYDVKM. The CDR3 region is CASSFPQAYEQYF. CDR3 coding DNA: TGTGCCAGCAGTTTCCCTCAGGCCTACGAGCAGTACTTC. Variable domain in full (rest from reference TRBV28 and TRBJ2-7): DVKVTQSSRYLVKRTGEKVFLECVQDMDHENMFWYRQDPGLGLRLIYFSYDVKMKEKGDIPEGYSVSREKKERFSLILESASTNQTSMYLCASSFPQAYEQYFGPGTRLTVT.

The chain carries TRBV7-3 and TRBJ2-5; D ambiguous. Near its end, the DNA agrees better with TRBJ2-1, so the J call may be wrong. Looked up from germline, CDR1 is SGHTA and CDR2 is FQGTGA. This CDR3 is built from 15 residues. CDR3 nucleotide sequence: TGTGCCAGCAGCGGGGTCCAGTCGCGTCGACATGAGCAGTTCTTC. Its protein is CASSGVQSRRHEQFF.